These 2 T cell receptor beta chains came from one sample sequenced in a study of blood T cell repertoires in COVID-19. Profiled with immunoSEQ multiplex PCR; TCRdb holds only in-frame clones, not every one. The sample contains roughly 46,000 clones, 85% to 90% of which appear only once. Material: peripheral blood. All receptors come from a man in his fifties or sixties with active COVID-19.

The chain is built from TRBV10-3 and TRBJ2-4; 9 positions agree with TRBD1. Germline V gene lookup returns CDR1 ENHRY and CDR2 SYGVKD. Trimming cost V 0 bases and J 5 bases; bases outside gene matches: 5. CDR3 length: 16 residues. The CDR3 nucleotides are TGTGCCATCAGTGAGTCGTGGGACAGGGTGCAAAACATTCAGTACTTC. Amino acid sequence: CAISESWDRVQNIQYF.

The chain joins TRBV3-1 (or the pseudogene TRBV3-2) to TRBJ2-2, with TRBD2 matching 8 bases. Germline CDR1 LGHDT, CDR2 YNNKEL (reference sequence). This CDR3 is 14 amino acids long. V dropped 4 bases and J dropped 5; count of bases not matched to a gene: 3. Here the CDR3 DNA reads TGTGCCAGCAGCCGGACTAGCAAGACCGGGGAGCTGTTTTTT. Translation: CASSRTSKTGELFF.